The entry below describes one TCR beta chain. As yet, its antigen is unknown. This record belongs to a study of shared clonotypes between healthy human individuals. From CD4+ cells came CD45RA+ naive and CD45RA-negative memory subsets. General study results and limits: Among the subsets, naive ones generally showed larger estimated richness than memory ones.

The assay was immunoSEQ multiplex PCR, and TCRdb's table has in-frame clones only and misses some. The top ten clones hold about 0.13% of a sample with about 2,500,000 clones, 90% to 95% of them seen once. Looked up from germline, CDR1 is SGHTA and CDR2 is FQGNSA. V gave up 5 bases and J gave up 1 base, with 11 bases separating them. The CDR3 is made up of 15 amino acids. This chain connects TRBV7-2 to TRBJ2-2; D is unclear. The sequence derives from a man between 18 and 29 years old in good health. The sample taken for sequencing was naive CD4+ T cells sorted from blood. The subset: CD45RA+ positively selected. The DNA of the CDR3 is TGTGCCAGCAGCCACTGGACGGAGAACACCGGGGAGCTGTTTTTT. Translating it yields CASSHWTENTGELFF. Combining the CDR3 with reference TRBV7-2 and TRBJ2-2 gives the whole variable domain GAGVSQSPSNKVTEKGKDVELRCDPISGHTALYWYRQSLGQGLEFLIYFQGNSAPDKSGLPSDRFSAERTGGSVSTLTIQRTQQEDSAVYLCASSHWTENTGELFFGEGSRLTVL.